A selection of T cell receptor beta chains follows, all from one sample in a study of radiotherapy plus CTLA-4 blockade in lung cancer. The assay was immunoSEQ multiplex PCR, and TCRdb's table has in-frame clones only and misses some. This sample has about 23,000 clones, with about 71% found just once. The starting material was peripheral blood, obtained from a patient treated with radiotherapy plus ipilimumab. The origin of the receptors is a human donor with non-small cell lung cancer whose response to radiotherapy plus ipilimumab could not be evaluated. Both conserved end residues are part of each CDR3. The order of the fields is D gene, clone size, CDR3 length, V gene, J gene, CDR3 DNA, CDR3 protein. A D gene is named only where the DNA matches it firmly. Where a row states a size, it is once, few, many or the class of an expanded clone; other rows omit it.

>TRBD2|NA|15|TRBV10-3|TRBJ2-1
TGTGCCATCAGCCCAGCGGGAGGTCACTACAATGAGCAGTTCTTC
CAISPAGGHYNEQFF
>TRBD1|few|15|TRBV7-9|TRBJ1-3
TGTGCCAGCAGCTTCTCTTTGGACAGGGATCACACCATATATTTT
CASSFSLDRDHTIYF
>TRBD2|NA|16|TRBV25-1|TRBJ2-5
TGTGCCAGCAGTGAATTGAGTAGCGGGAGAGAGGAGACCCAGTACTTC
CASSELSSGREETQYF
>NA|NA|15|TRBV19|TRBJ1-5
TGTGCCAGTAGTATACAGGCAGGGTCAAGCCAGCCCCAGCATTTT
CASSIQAGSSQPQHF
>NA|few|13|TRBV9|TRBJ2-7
TGTGCCAGCAGCGTAGGCGCTTCCTACGAGCAGTACTTC
CASSVGASYEQYF
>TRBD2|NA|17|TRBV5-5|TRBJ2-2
TGTGCCAGCAGCTCCCGGGGTAGCGGGAGGACGGGCGGGGAGCTGTTTTTT
CASSSRGSGRTGGELFF
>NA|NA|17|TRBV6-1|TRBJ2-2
TGTGCCAGCAGTGAAGCCTCCCGGCGGGTGTGGGCCGGGGAGCTGTTTTTT
CASSEASRRVWAGELFF
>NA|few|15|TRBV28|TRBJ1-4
TGTGCCAGCAGTCCAAGCAGGGGACCGCCCGAAAAACTGTTTTTT
CASSPSRGPPEKLFF
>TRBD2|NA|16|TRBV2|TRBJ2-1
TGTGCCAGCAGTGTTATAGCGGGAGGCTCCTACAATGAGCAGTTCTTC
CASSVIAGGSYNEQFF
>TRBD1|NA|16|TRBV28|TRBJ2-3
TGTGCCAGCAGCCCCGGGACAGGGGTGAGCACAGATACGCAGTATTTT
CASSPGTGVSTDTQYF
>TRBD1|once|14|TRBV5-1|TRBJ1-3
TGCGCCAGCAGCCCAGGGACAGCTGGAAACACCATATATTTT
CASSPGTAGNTIYF
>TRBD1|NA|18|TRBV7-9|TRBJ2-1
TGTGCCAGCAGCTACTTGGGGACAGGAAGGACCACTTACAATGAGCAGTTCTTC
CASSYLGTGRTTYNEQFF
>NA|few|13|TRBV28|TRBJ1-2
TGTGCCAGCAGTTTTCAGGGGAACTATGGCTACACCTTC
CASSFQGNYGYTF
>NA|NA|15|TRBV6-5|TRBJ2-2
TGTGCCAGCAGTTTGGACACGCGGGGAGCCGGGGAGCTGTTTTTT
CASSLDTRGAGELFF
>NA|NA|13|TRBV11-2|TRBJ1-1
TGTGCCAGCAGACTTGGTATCTGGACTGAAGCTTTCTTT
CASRLGIWTEAFF
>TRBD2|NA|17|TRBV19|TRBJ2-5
TGTGCCAGTAGTATCCTTGGACTAGCGGGGAGCTCAGAGACCCAGTACTTC
CASSILGLAGSSETQYF
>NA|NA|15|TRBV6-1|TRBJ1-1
TGTGCCAGCTGGAGCCGGGCAGGGAGGGACACTGAAGCTTTCTTT
CASWSRAGRDTEAFF
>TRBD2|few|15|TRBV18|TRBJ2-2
TGTGCCAGCTCACCACCTAGCGGGAGCACCGGGGAGCTGTTTTTT
CASSPPSGSTGELFF
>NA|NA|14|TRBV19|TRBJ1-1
TGTGCCAGTAGTATTAACGGGGAGGACACTGAAGCTTTCTTT
CASSINGEDTEAFF
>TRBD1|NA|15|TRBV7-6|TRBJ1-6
TGTGCCAGCAGCTCGGCCGGGACAGGGACTTCACCCCTCCACTTT
CASSSAGTGTSPLHF
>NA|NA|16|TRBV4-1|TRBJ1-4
TGCGCCAGCAGCCAAGATCGAGGCCTCACTAATGAAAAACTGTTTTTT
CASSQDRGLTNEKLFF
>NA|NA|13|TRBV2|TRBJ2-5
TGTGCCAGCAAAGACAGCTTTCCGGAGCCCCAGTACTTC
CASKDSFPEPQYF
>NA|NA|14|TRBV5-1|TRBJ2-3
TGCGCCAGCAGCCCGGGACTCCTTAGAGATACGCAGTATTTT
CASSPGLLRDTQYF
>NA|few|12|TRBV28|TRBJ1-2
TGTGCCAGCAGTTTAGTTCGAGGGGGCTACACCTTC
CASSLVRGGYTF
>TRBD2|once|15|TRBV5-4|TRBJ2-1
TGTGCCAGCAGCTTGGGGGCGGGAGTCTACAATGAGCAGTTCTTC
CASSLGAGVYNEQFF
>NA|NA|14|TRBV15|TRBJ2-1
TGTGCCACCAGTCAACAGAGCTCCTACAATGAGCAGTTCTTC
CATSQQSSYNEQFF
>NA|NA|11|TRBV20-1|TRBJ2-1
TGCAGTGCCTTTCGTTACAATGAGCAGTTCTTC
CSAFRYNEQFF
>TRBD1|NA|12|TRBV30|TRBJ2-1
TGTGCCTGGAGTGTACTGCAGGACAGGGGATTCTTC
CAWSVLQDRGFF
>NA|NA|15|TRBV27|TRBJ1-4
TGTGCCAGCAGTTCCCTCGGGACAACTAATGAAAAACTGTTTTTT
CASSSLGTTNEKLFF
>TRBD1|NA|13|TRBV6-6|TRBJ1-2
TGTGCCAGCAGTCCCACAGGGGACTATGGCTACACCTTC
CASSPTGDYGYTF
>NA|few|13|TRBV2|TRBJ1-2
TGTGCCAGCAGTGAACGGGGGGGCTATGGCTACACCTTC
CASSERGGYGYTF
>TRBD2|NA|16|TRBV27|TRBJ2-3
TGTGCCAGCACCGGGACTAGCGGGAGGAACACAGATACGCAGTATTTT
CASTGTSGRNTDTQYF
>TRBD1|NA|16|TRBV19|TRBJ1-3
TGTGCCAGTAGTACCAATACAGGGGGCCGGGGAAACACCATATATTTT
CASSTNTGGRGNTIYF
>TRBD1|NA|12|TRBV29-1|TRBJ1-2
TGCAGCGCCATCTACGGGACAGGTGGCTACACCTTC
CSAIYGTGGYTF
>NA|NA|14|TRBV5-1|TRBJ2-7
TGCGCCAGCAGCGACCCACGGGGTGGCGACGAGCAGTACTTC
CASSDPRGGDEQYF
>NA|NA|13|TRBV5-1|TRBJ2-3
TGCGCCAGCAGGATCCGGTCCCCAGATACGCAGTATTTT
CASRIRSPDTQYF
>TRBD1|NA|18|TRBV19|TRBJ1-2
TGTGCCAGTAGTAGGGGTTGGGACAGGACCCACCGGGGATATGGCTACACCTTC
CASSRGWDRTHRGYGYTF
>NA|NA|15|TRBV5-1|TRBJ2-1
TGCGCCAGCAGCGCAAGCAGAACAGGGTACAATGAGCAGTTCTTC
CASSASRTGYNEQFF
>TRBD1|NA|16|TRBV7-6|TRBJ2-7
TGTGCCAGCAGCCTCGGACAGGGGGCACTCTCCTACGAGCAGTACTTC
CASSLGQGALSYEQYF
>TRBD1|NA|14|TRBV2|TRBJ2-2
TGTGCCAGCAGGTGGGACAGGGCGACCGGGGAGCTGTTTTTT
CASRWDRATGELFF
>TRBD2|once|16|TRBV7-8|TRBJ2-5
TGTGCCAGCAGTTCAGAGAGCGGGAGAGGGCAAGAGACCCAGTACTTC
CASSSESGRGQETQYF
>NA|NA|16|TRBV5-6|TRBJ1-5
TGTGCCAGCAGCTTGAGGGGGGGGTATAGCAATCAGCCCCAGCATTTT
CASSLRGGYSNQPQHF
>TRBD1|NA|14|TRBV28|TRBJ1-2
TGTGCCAGCAGTCCTCCGGGACAGGCGAATGGCTACACCTTC
CASSPPGQANGYTF
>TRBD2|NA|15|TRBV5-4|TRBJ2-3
TGTGCCAGCAGCTTAGTGGGACTAGCGGTAGATACGCAGTATTTT
CASSLVGLAVDTQYF
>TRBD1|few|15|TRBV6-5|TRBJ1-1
TGTGCCAGCAGTCGGACAGGGGGCGCGTACACTGAAGCTTTCTTT
CASSRTGGAYTEAFF
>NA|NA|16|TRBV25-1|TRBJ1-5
TGTGCCAGCAGTGATCCAACTACAGGCGCCCATGGGCCCCAGCATTTT
CASSDPTTGAHGPQHF
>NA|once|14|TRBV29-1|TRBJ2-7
TGCAGCGTTGAGACCCAAGTTGGAGGGGTCGAGCAGTACTTC
CSVETQVGGVEQYF
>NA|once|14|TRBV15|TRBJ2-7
TGTGCCACCAGCAGAGATGGCTCTGCCTACGAGCAGTACTTC
CATSRDGSAYEQYF
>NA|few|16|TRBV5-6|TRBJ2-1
TGTGCCAGCAGCTTGTTGGCAGGCGGGGTTTTGTCCAGTTGGTTCTTC
CASSLLAGGVLSSWFF
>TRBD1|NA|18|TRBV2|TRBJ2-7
TGTGCCAGCACCCCTCCCTCCCGCGACAGGGCAAGAACCTACGAGCAGTACTTC
CASTPPSRDRARTYEQYF
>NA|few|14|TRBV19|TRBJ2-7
TGTGCCAGTAGTATGCGGGCCGAATCCTACGAGCAGTACTTC
CASSMRAESYEQYF
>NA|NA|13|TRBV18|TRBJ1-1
TGTGCCAGCTCACTGGACATAGACACTAAAGCTTTCTTT
CASSLDIDTKAFF
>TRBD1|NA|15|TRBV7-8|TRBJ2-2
TGTGCCAGCAGCTTCATCAGGGGGTACACCGGGGAGCTGTTTTTT
CASSFIRGYTGELFF
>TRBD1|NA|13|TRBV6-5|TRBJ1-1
TGTGCCAGCAGCAAGACAGGGGACGGCCGAGCTTTCTTT
CASSKTGDGRAFF
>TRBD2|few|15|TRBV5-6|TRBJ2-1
TGTGCCAGCACCCCTAGCGGGAGGGTTAGCGATGAGCAGTTCTTC
CASTPSGRVSDEQFF
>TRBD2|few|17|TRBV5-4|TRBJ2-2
TGTGCCAGCAGCCCTGGACTAGCGGGAGGGAGGACCGGGGAGCTGTTTTTT
CASSPGLAGGRTGELFF
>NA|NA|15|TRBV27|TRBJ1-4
TGTGCCAGCAGTTTTAGAGGTTACGTTAATGAAAAACTGTTTTTT
CASSFRGYVNEKLFF
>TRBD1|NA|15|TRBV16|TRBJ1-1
TGTGCCAGCAGCCAATCGGGACAGGGGGACACTGAAGCTTTCTTT
CASSQSGQGDTEAFF
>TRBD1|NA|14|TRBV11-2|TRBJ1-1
TGTGCCAGCACCCAACAGGGGGCGCGCACTGAAGCTTTCTTT
CASTQQGARTEAFF
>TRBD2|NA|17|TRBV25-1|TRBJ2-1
TGTGCCAGCAGTGAATTTAGCGGGAGGGTCCTTGGCAATGAGCAGTTCTTC
CASSEFSGRVLGNEQFF